This T cell receptor beta chain was recorded in a study of chemoradiotherapy in HPV16-positive cancers. Profiled with immunoSEQ multiplex PCR; TCRdb holds only in-frame clones, not every one. The data hold 11,000 or so clones, with roughly 77% observed a single time. The CDR3 spans 15 residues. The sequence was collected from a human donor with HPV-associated anogenital cancer. This chain links TRBV21-1 with TRBJ1-3. TRBV21-1 is assigned pseudogene status. The specimen was taken from a patient who underwent chemoradiotherapy. DNA of the CDR3: TGTGCCAGCAGTTACAGGACTGACTCTGGAAACACCATATATTTT. Translated, it gives CASSYRTDSGNTIYF.